Reported below is one T cell receptor beta chain. The data derive from a study of cytomegalovirus exposure and HLA in healthy donors. V was pared by 3 bases and J by 8 bases, with 3 bases of the junction left unmatched. From germline, CDR1 is LGHNT and CDR2 FRNRAP. The CDR3 is 15 residues long. The method was immunoSEQ multiplex PCR; TCRdb's version includes in-frame clones alone and lacks a portion of them. This table holds about 38,000 clones, approximately 92% found once. Sample: PBMCs. This TCR was recovered from a man younger than 35 in good health and CMV-seronegative. The chain links TRBV12-5 to TRBJ2-2; 13 bases are a match to TRBD2. The CDR3 nucleotides are TGTGCTAGTGGTTTAGGACTAGCGGGAGTGGGGGAGCTGTTTTTT. Its protein is CASGLGLAGVGELFF. The complete variable domain, with remaining parts taken from reference TRBV12-5 and TRBJ2-2, reads DARVTQTPRHKVTEMGQEVTMRCQPILGHNTVFWYRQTMMQGLELLAYFRNRAPLDDSGMPKDRFSAEMPDATLATLKIQPSEPRDSAVYFCASGLGLAGVGELFFGEGSRLTVL.